This T cell receptor (beta chain) was identified during a study of blood T cell repertoires in COVID-19. On the study more broadly: COVID-19 samples, acute and convalescent, were from the United States, Italy and Spain. PBMCs, B-cell-depleted T cells, or T cells were the source of the cDNA or gDNA that made up the material.

Authors' processing steps: Quantification of nucleated cells was approximated via reference gene primer amplification. Method: immunoSEQ multiplex PCR; TCRdb's copy keeps in-frame clones and lacks some. V and J calls and clone size are given by that table; D and trimming were obtained from the DNA. The profile shows a few hundred thousand clones, 85% of them singletons. Sequenced sample: peripheral blood. The receptor was isolated from a woman between 45 and 65 years old with active or convalescent COVID-19.

DNA for the CDR3: TGTGCCAGCAGTGCCGGACAGGGTTATACTGAAGCTTTCTTT. Its translation is CASSAGQGYTEAFF. The J gene is TRBJ1-1, the V gene TRBV25-1; 8 bases are a match to TRBD1. CDR1 is MGHDK, CDR2 SYGVNS, per germline. CDR3 length equals 14 residues. V gave up 4 bases and J gave up 5 bases; unmatched junction bases: 6.